The 31 T cell receptor beta chains below were found in one sample sequenced in a study of CD8+ T cells in alopecia areata. Sample treatment: oral pan-JAK inhibitor, 5-10 mg twice daily. Reverse transcription of extracted RNA yielded cDNA, which provided the sequencing template. Assay used: immunoSEQ multiplex PCR; TCRdb lists only in-frame clones, some missing. The sample records 79,000 or so clones, approximately 64% being singletons. The sequences come from CD8+ T cells sorted from blood, collected at week 24, from a patient treated with tofacitinib. The receptors were gathered from a human donor with alopecia areata.

The chain couples TRBV14 to TRBJ2-7; no firm D call. Per germline, CDR1 SGHDN and CDR2 FVKESK. Trimming took off 1 base at V and 2 bases at J, with 0 bases between the two ends. This CDR3 has 11 residues. Written as DNA, the CDR3 is TGTGCCAGCAGCCAAGCCTACGAGCAGTACTTC. This sequence encodes CASSQAYEQYF.

This clone has just a few counts. The CDR3 region is CASSLSDSSSYEQYF. The CDR3 DNA reads as TGTGCCAGCAGCTTATCGGACAGCTCCTCCTACGAGCAGTACTTC. The gene calls are TRBV7-9 and TRBJ2-7; the D gene is possibly TRBD1 (6 bases). The germline CDR1 and CDR2 sequences are SEHNR and FQNEAQ (reference sequence). The CDR3 runs to 15 residues. With 2 bases removed from V and 0 bases from J, the gap between germline ends came to 11 bases.

The chain employs TRBV5-4 and TRBJ2-1, with 9 bases identical to TRBD1. From germline, CDR1 is SGHNT and CDR2 YYREEE (reference sequence). Trimming cost V 4 bases and J 10 bases; bases outside gene matches: 6. The CDR3 sequence is 13 residues long. The CDR3 protein is CASSAQGAGEQFF. CDR3 sequence (DNA): TGTGCCAGCAGCGCACAGGGGGCCGGCGAGCAGTTCTTC.

The J gene is TRBJ1-1, the V gene TRBV4-1, with a tentative D call TRBD1 (5 bases). Trimming took 4 bases from V and 0 from J, leaving 18 bases between them. This CDR3 is built from 17 residues. CDR1 and CDR2 (germline): MGHRA, YSYEKL. The CDR3 DNA sequence: TGCGCCAGCAGCCCAGAACCCCAGGGTTCCATGAACACTGAAGCTTTCTTT. Amino acids: CASSPEPQGSMNTEAFF.

The gene calls are TRBV15 and TRBJ1-2, with D hard to call. CDR3 length: 14 residues. Between the trimmed V and J ends, which lost 0 bases and 8 bases, there was a span of 13 bases. The germline gives CDR1 LNHNV, CDR2 YYDKDF (reference sequence). In DNA form, the CDR3 reads TGTGCCACCAGCAGAGATCTGGTCCTGGGAGGCTACACCTTC. Its protein is CATSRDLVLGGYTF.

The chain employs TRBV4-1 and TRBJ1-1; D is ambiguous. With 1 base removed from V and 0 bases from J, the gap between germline ends came to 6 bases. Germline V gene lookup returns CDR1 MGHRA and CDR2 YSYEKL. The CDR3 is 14 amino acids. For the CDR3, the DNA is TGCGCCAGCAGCCAAGGTCGGGTGAACACTGAAGCTTTCTTT. Its translation: CASSQGRVNTEAFF.

This clone was counted many times. The chain couples TRBV2 to TRBJ1-2; D remains ambiguous. Germline CDR1 and CDR2: SNHLY and FYNNEI. CDR3 length: 15 residues. The V end was cut by 8 bases, the J end by 0 bases, with 16 bases between. Here the CDR3 reads CASVYAGGPNYGYTF. In DNA form, the CDR3 reads TGTGCCAGCGTATATGCAGGTGGTCCTAACTATGGCTACACCTTC.

The chain recombines TRBV4-1 with TRBJ2-5, with D perhaps matching TRBD1 or TRBD2 (5 bases each). Trimming took 0 bases from V and 2 from J, leaving 10 bases between them. The CDR3 length is 15 residues. The V gene's germline CDR1 is MGHRA and CDR2 YSYEKL. The CDR3 sequence is CASSQDPWGQETQYF. As DNA, the CDR3 is TGCGCCAGCAGCCAAGACCCCTGGGGGCAAGAGACCCAGTACTTC.

This clone was detected only a few times. The chain has TRBV27 and TRBJ2-2; tentative D call: TRBD2 (6 bases). CDR1 and CDR2 from the germline V gene are MNHEY and SMNVEV (reference sequence). With 7 bases removed from V and 3 bases from J, the gap between germline ends came to 12 bases. The length of the CDR3 is 14 residues. The CDR3 region has the DNA TGTGCCAGCATGTTGGGGGGATACACCGGGGAGCTGTTTTTT. Translation gives CASMLGGYTGELFF.

The chain links TRBV30 to TRBJ2-2, with D unclear. V was clipped by 0 bases and J by 6 bases, with 5 bases between them. Germline CDR1 is GTSNPN and CDR2 is SVGIG (reference sequence). This CDR3 comprises 12 residues. The CDR3 reads CAWSVPSGELFF. In DNA form, the CDR3 reads TGTGCCTGGAGTGTACCCTCCGGGGAGCTGTTTTTT.

This clone has just a few counts. V is TRBV27 and J is TRBJ1-5; D gene uncertain. V lost 5 bases to trimming and J lost 4 bases, with 15 bases between them. The CDR3 is 15 amino acids. CDR1 is MNHEY and CDR2 is SMNVEV in the germline V gene (reference sequence). Here the CDR3 DNA reads TGTGCCAGCAGTGATACCACCTACAAGAATCAGCCCCAGCATTTT. Residues: CASSDTTYKNQPQHF.

This chain joins TRBV4-2 and TRBJ1-1; maybe TRBD1 (5 bases). Trimming took 1 base from V and 4 from J, leaving 10 bases between them. The CDR3 contains 14 residues. Germline assignment: CDR1 LGHNA and CDR2 YNFKEQ. The CDR3 DNA sequence: TGTGCCAGCAGCCAAGGAGCGGGGACCACTGAAGCTTTCTTT. Translating gives CASSQGAGTTEAFF.

The rearrangement joins TRBV28 to TRBJ2-7, with 7 bases fitting TRBD2. This CDR3 comprises 16 residues. Germline-derived CDR1 and CDR2 are MDHEN and SYDVKM. With V trimmed by 2 bases and J by 0 bases, 7 bases remained unmatched. The CDR3 sequence: CASSLVLSGASYEQYF. The CDR3, as DNA: TGTGCCAGCAGTTTAGTCCTGAGCGGGGCCTCCTACGAGCAGTACTTC.

The V and J genes are TRBV4-3 and TRBJ2-7; 7 nucleotides line up with TRBD2. Per the germline V gene, CDR1 is LGHNA and CDR2 is YSLEER. V was pared by 0 bases and J by 2 bases, with 7 bases of the junction left unmatched. CDR3 size: 16 residues. The CDR3 spells CASSQDKRGGTYEQYF. CDR3 nucleotide sequence: TGCGCCAGCAGCCAAGATAAGCGGGGAGGGACCTACGAGCAGTACTTC.

The chain employs TRBV27 and TRBJ2-1, with a weak D call TRBD2 (6 bases). The CDR3 runs 14 residues. Deletions cut 5 bases from V and 4 bases from J, with 12 bases between. The germline V gene has CDR1 MNHEY and CDR2 SMNVEV (reference sequence). This CDR3 is CASSHGLNYNEQFF. DNA of the CDR3: TGTGCCAGCAGTCATGGACTAAATTACAATGAGCAGTTCTTC.

This chain uses TRBV4-1 with TRBJ2-3; TRBD2 matches 8 bases. The CDR3 sequence is 17 residues long. Trimming at V came to 1 base and at J to 2 bases, leaving 8 bases not matched to a gene. The germline V gene encodes CDR1 MGHRA and CDR2 YSYEKL. This CDR3 reads CASSQARLAGFTDTQYF. As DNA, the CDR3 is TGCGCCAGCAGCCAAGCTCGGCTAGCGGGCTTCACAGATACGCAGTATTTT.

The V call is TRBV5-1, the J call TRBJ2-1; 11 positions match TRBD2. The CDR3 loop spans 15 amino acids. Trimming took 3 bases from V and 4 from J; bases not matched to a gene: 3. Per the germline V gene, CDR1 is SGHRS and CDR2 is YFSETQ. CDR3 residues: CASSSGTSGYNEQFF. In nucleotides, the CDR3 is TGCGCCAGCAGCTCCGGGACTAGCGGATACAATGAGCAGTTCTTC. The whole variable domain, remainder taken from reference TRBV5-1 and TRBJ2-1, is KAGVTQTPRYLIKTRGQQVTLSCSPISGHRSVSWYQQTPGQGLQFLFEYFSETQRNKGNFPGRFSGRQFSNSRSEMNVSTLELGDSALYLCASSSGTSGYNEQFFGPGTRLTVL.

The genes are TRBV11-2 and TRBJ2-1; TRBD2 matches 10 bases. V shed 2 bases, J shed 4 bases, and the junction held 2 bases outside the gene matches. CDR1 is SGHAT and CDR2 is FQNNGV in the germline V gene. The length of the CDR3 is 15 residues. CDR3 amino acids: CASSLLAGVYNEQFF. CDR3 bases: TGTGCCAGCAGCTTACTAGCGGGAGTTTACAATGAGCAGTTCTTC. Supplemented by reference TRBV11-2 and TRBJ2-1, the full variable domain reads EAGVAQSPRYKIIEKRQSVAFWCNPISGHATLYWYQQILGQGPKLLIQFQNNGVVDDSQLPKDRFSAERLKGVDSTLKIQPAKLEDSAVYLCASSLLAGVYNEQFFGPGTRLTVL.

The gene calls are TRBV9 and TRBJ2-3; TRBD2 might be the D (5 bases). Germline V gives CDR1 SGDLS, CDR2 YYNGEE. Trimming removed 3 bases at V and 6 bases at J, with 11 bases between. This CDR3 comprises 13 residues. This CDR3 reads CASSEGGSDTQYF. The CDR3 nucleotides are TGTGCCAGCAGCGAAGGAGGATCGGATACGCAGTATTTT.

J is TRBJ1-1 and V is TRBV9; D is unresolved. CDR3 length: 13 residues. Germline loops: CDR1 SGDLS, CDR2 YYNGEE. Trimming removed 0 bases from V and 5 bases from J, with 8 bases in between. CDR3 in amino acids: CASSVGFRTEAFF. CDR3 nucleotide sequence: TGTGCCAGCAGCGTAGGGTTTAGGACTGAAGCTTTCTTT.

The V call is TRBV7-6, the J call TRBJ2-3; D gene unclear. The CDR3 consists of 12 residues. V shed 0 bases and J shed 6 bases, with 4 bases lying between them. CDR1 is SGHVS and CDR2 is FNYEAQ in the germline V gene. The CDR3 protein is CASSLASDTQYF. CDR3 DNA sequence: TGTGCCAGCAGCTTAGCATCTGATACGCAGTATTTT.

The chain carries TRBV7-9 and TRBJ1-5; TRBD1 matches 7 bases. The CDR3 has 16 amino acids. The germline gives CDR1 SEHNR, CDR2 FQNEAQ (reference sequence). V lost 4 bases and J lost 7; bases outside the gene matches: 13. This CDR3 is CASSSTNRQGGQPQHF. CDR3 DNA: TGTGCCAGCAGCTCGACAAACCGACAGGGAGGCCAGCCCCAGCATTTT.

The rearrangement uses TRBV23-1 and TRBJ2-4; D not resolved. TRBV23-1 is designated an ORF whose function remains uncertain. The V end was cut by 0 bases, the J end by 0 bases, with 18 bases between. This CDR3 is 19 amino acids long. The CDR3 DNA reads TGCGCCAGCAGTCAATCGGTAACAAGCGACGGCGGAGCCAAAAACATTCAGTACTTC. It specifies CASSQSVTSDGGAKNIQYF.

The chain has TRBV29-1 and TRBJ2-5, with a weak D call TRBD1 (5 bases). The ends were cut back, 6 bases at V and 2 bases at J, with 31 bases in the middle. CDR1 and CDR2 (germline): SQVTM, ANQGSEA. This CDR3 comprises 19 residues. The CDR3: CSVANRKSGAQGPQETQYF. In DNA form, the CDR3 reads TGCAGCGTCGCTAACCGGAAGTCGGGTGCGCAGGGCCCACAAGAGACCCAGTACTTC.

J is TRBJ2-7 and V is TRBV6-1, with 7 bases identical to TRBD1. J lost 3 bases, V lost 7 bases, and 6 bases had no gene match. CDR3 length: 13 amino acids. CDR1 and CDR2 (germline): MNHNS, SASEGT. The CDR3 region is CASTSTGVYEQYF. CDR3 bases: TGTGCCAGCACCTCAACAGGGGTCTACGAGCAGTACTTC.

The rearrangement joins TRBV4-3 to TRBJ2-1; 7 bases match TRBD2. The CDR3 is 16 residues long. Per the germline V gene, CDR1 is LGHNA and CDR2 is YSLEER. Unmatched junction bases numbered 6, after V lost 1 base and J lost 3 bases. The chain's CDR3 is CASSQGGLGVYNEQFF. Here the CDR3 DNA reads TGCGCCAGCAGCCAAGGCGGACTAGGTGTCTACAATGAGCAGTTCTTC.

The rearrangement joins TRBV27 to TRBJ2-7; no firm D call. V was shortened by 0 bases and J by 0 bases, with 9 bases between the two germline ends. This CDR3 spans 15 amino acids. The germline gives CDR1 MNHEY, CDR2 SMNVEV (reference sequence). CDR3 sequence: CASSLSHVASYEQYF. The CDR3 DNA is TGTGCCAGCAGTTTATCCCACGTCGCCTCCTACGAGCAGTACTTC.

This chain links TRBV6-5 with TRBJ2-1; 9 bases are a match to TRBD2. Germline V lookup: CDR1 MNHEY, CDR2 SVGAGI. This CDR3 has 16 residues. The V gene end was trimmed by 2 bases and the J gene end by 6 bases; junction bases not matched to a gene: 8. The CDR3 region is CASSYQGGGALNEQFF. The CDR3 DNA sequence: TGTGCCAGCAGTTACCAGGGCGGGGGGGCCCTCAATGAGCAGTTCTTC.

This rearrangement joins TRBV30 to TRBJ1-1, with a weak D call TRBD1 (5 bases). Trimming took off 6 bases at V and 0 bases at J, with 17 bases between the two ends. CDR3 length: 15 residues. CDR1 GTSNPN and CDR2 SVGIG come from the germline V gene (reference sequence). CDR3: CACPGKGRMNTEAFF. CDR3 DNA: TGTGCCTGCCCAGGGAAGGGAAGGATGAACACTGAAGCTTTCTTT. The whole variable domain, remainder taken from reference TRBV30 and TRBJ1-1, is SQTIHQWPATLVQPVGSPLSLECTVEGTSNPNLYWYRQAAGRGLQLLFYSVGIGQISSEVPQNLSASRPQDRQFILSSKKLLLSDSGFYLCACPGKGRMNTEAFFGQGTRLTVV.

The chain links TRBV5-4 to TRBJ2-7; D call uncertain. Germline V gene data show CDR1 as SGHNT and CDR2 as YYREEE (reference sequence). Trimming pared 4 bases from V and 1 base from J, leaving 9 bases between. CDR3 length equals 13 residues. For the CDR3, the DNA is TGTGCCAGCAGCCCGGACGGTTCCTACGAGCAGTACTTC. Encoded protein: CASSPDGSYEQYF.

This chain's CDR3 is CSVAGTGAGEQYF. The CDR3, as DNA: TGCAGCGTTGCCGGGACAGGGGCGGGAGAGCAGTACTTC. The J gene is TRBJ2-7, the V gene TRBV29-1; TRBD1 aligns across 10 bases. The V gene end was trimmed by 4 bases and the J gene end by 7 bases; junction bases not matched to a gene: 7. This CDR3 has 13 amino acids. In germline, CDR1 is SQVTM, CDR2 ANQGSEA.